This T cell receptor (beta chain) comes out of a study of T cell changes during pregnancy in multiple sclerosis. The sample holds a few counts of this clone. Measured with immunoSEQ multiplex PCR; TCRdb has only the in-frame clones, and not every one. This table has roughly 43,000 clones, roughly 87% appearing once. The CDR3 runs to 15 residues. The junction had 2 bases not matched to a gene; V was cut back by 2 bases and J by 4 bases. CDR1 and CDR2 (germline): SNHLY, FYNNEI. The sequenced sample was CD4+ T cells from peripheral blood mononuclear cells, obtained after pregnancy. The receptor was isolated from a female donor with multiple sclerosis, enrolled in a pregnancy study. The chain joins TRBV2 to TRBJ2-7; 13 bases are shared with TRBD2. CDR3 sequence: CASSERLAGGYEQYF. Here the CDR3 DNA reads TGTGCCAGCAGTGAAAGACTAGCGGGAGGATACGAGCAGTACTTC. Looking up the rest from reference TRBV2 and TRBJ2-7 gives the full variable domain: EPEVTQTPSHQVTQMGQEVILRCVPISNHLYFYWYRQILGQKVEFLVSFYNNEISEKSEIFDDQFSVERPDGSNFTLKIRSTKLEDSAMYFCASSERLAGGYEQYFGPGTRLTVT.